The 25 T cell receptor beta chains listed next were all sequenced from one sample in a study of cytomegalovirus exposure and HLA in healthy donors. 60 Vbeta and 13 Jbeta primers were used in PCR. TCRdb keeps only in-frame clones here, not all; method: immunoSEQ multiplex PCR. The sample includes roughly 100,000 clones, about 59% of them seen just once. The specimen was PBMCs. These receptors were collected from a man younger than 45 in good health and CMV-seropositive.

The count of this clone is one. This chain joins TRBV14 and TRBJ1-3; D is perhaps TRBD1 (6 bases). The germline V and J ends were trimmed by 4 bases and 2 bases, with 9 bases remaining between them. This CDR3 is 14 amino acids long. Germline lookup yields CDR1 SGHDN and CDR2 FVKESK. The chain's CDR3 is CASSPGQPGNTIYF. The CDR3 nucleotides read TGTGCCAGCAGCCCGGGACAACCTGGAAACACCATATATTTT.

This clone appeared a single time. In DNA form, the CDR3 reads TGCGCCAGCAGCGGGGGGACGGGACGGCGTGGCTACACCTTC. Amino acid sequence: CASSGGTGRRGYTF. The chain employs TRBV5-1 and TRBJ1-2, with D possibly TRBD1 on 5 matching bases. V gave up 4 bases and J gave up 7 bases, with 17 bases separating them. This CDR3 is 14 amino acids long. The germline V gene has CDR1 SGHRS and CDR2 YFSETQ.

The rearrangement joins TRBV2 to TRBJ1-2; D might be TRBD1 (6 bases). Looked up from germline, CDR1 is SNHLY and CDR2 is FYNNEI. V was trimmed by 6 bases and J by 8 bases, leaving 13 bases between them. The CDR3 totals 12 residues. The CDR3 protein is CASREGGTGYTF. CDR3 nucleotide sequence: TGTGCCAGCAGAGAGGGGGGGACAGGCTACACCTTC. The full variable domain, its missing parts supplied by reference TRBV2 and TRBJ1-2, is EPEVTQTPSHQVTQMGQEVILRCVPISNHLYFYWYRQILGQKVEFLVSFYNNEISEKSEIFDDQFSVERPDGSNFTLKIRSTKLEDSAMYFCASREGGTGYTFGSGTRLTVV.

This clone was detected a few times. The chain carries TRBV9 and TRBJ1-3; D might be TRBD1 (6 bases). The CDR3 is made up of 15 amino acids. Germline CDR1 is SGDLS and CDR2 is YYNGEE. The V and J ends lost 0 bases and 11 bases respectively, with 18 bases between them. CDR3 protein: CASSVAQGHGVPIYF. The CDR3 region has the DNA TGTGCCAGCAGCGTAGCACAGGGCCATGGGGTTCCCATATATTTT.

The chain links TRBV29-1 to TRBJ2-7; maybe TRBD1 (5 bases). Germline V lookup: CDR1 SQVTM, CDR2 ANQGSEA. V was cut by 3 bases and J by 1 base, with 13 bases left in between. This CDR3 contains 14 residues. CDR3 sequence (DNA): TGCAGCGTTGATGCAGGGTTCGGGTCCTACGAGCAGTACTTC. Protein: CSVDAGFGSYEQYF.

The chain has TRBV5-1 and TRBJ2-1; the match to TRBD2 covers 9 bases. J gave up 10 bases and V 0 bases, and 8 bases lay outside the gene matches. The CDR3 extends over 15 amino acids. Germline assignment: CDR1 SGHRS and CDR2 YFSETQ. The DNA for the CDR3 is TGCGCCAGCAGCTTGGAGTTAGCGGGGGAGGGGGAGCAGTTCTTC. As protein: CASSLELAGEGEQFF.

The chain carries TRBV19 and TRBJ1-5, with a possible D match to TRBD1 (5 bases). Trimming pared 3 bases from V and 0 bases from J, leaving 9 bases between. There are 15 residues in the CDR3. Per the germline V gene, CDR1 is LNHDA and CDR2 is SQIVND (reference sequence). The CDR3 DNA reads as TGTGCCAGTAGTATGACAGAGTATAGCAATCAGCCCCAGCATTTT. Its translation is CASSMTEYSNQPQHF.

The chain links TRBV11-1 to TRBJ1-1; 7 positions match TRBD1. The ends lost 5 bases at V and 1 base at J; junction bases unmatched: 7. The CDR3 covers 15 residues. Germline values: CDR1 SGHAT, CDR2 FQDESV (reference sequence). This chain's CDR3 is CASSSLGQTNTEAFF. DNA for the CDR3: TGTGCCAGCAGCAGCTTGGGACAGACGAACACTGAAGCTTTCTTT.

This clone was counted between two and nine times. The gene calls are TRBV2 and TRBJ2-1; possibly TRBD1 for D (5 bases). CDR1 and CDR2 from the germline V gene are SNHLY and FYNNEI. V gave up 7 bases and J gave up 7 bases, with 14 bases separating them. CDR3 length equals 13 residues. CDR3 nucleotide sequence: TGTGCCAGCAACGTGGACACCTGGAATGAGCAGTTCTTC. This sequence encodes CASNVDTWNEQFF. Together with reference TRBV2 and TRBJ2-1, the CDR3 gives the full variable domain: EPEVTQTPSHQVTQMGQEVILRCVPISNHLYFYWYRQILGQKVEFLVSFYNNEISEKSEIFDDQFSVERPDGSNFTLKIRSTKLEDSAMYFCASNVDTWNEQFFGPGTRLTVL.

This clone is a singleton in its sample. The chain links TRBV19 to TRBJ1-1; D is unclear. Trimming cost V 7 bases and J 11 bases, with 14 bases left between them. The CDR3 is 11 residues long. Germline lookup yields CDR1 LNHDA and CDR2 SQIVND (reference sequence). In DNA form, the CDR3 reads TGTGCCAGTACCAATGGGCCGAAGGCTTTCTTT. Its translation: CASTNGPKAFF.

This chain connects TRBV9 to TRBJ2-1; tentatively, D is TRBD2 (5 bases). The CDR3 extends over 15 amino acids. CDR1 is SGDLS and CDR2 is YYNGEE in the germline V gene. V dropped 0 bases and J dropped 0 bases, with 7 bases sitting between them. The CDR3 DNA reads TGTGCCAGCAGCGTAGTAGGGAGCTCCTACAATGAGCAGTTCTTC. Its protein product is CASSVVGSSYNEQFF. Together with reference TRBV9 and TRBJ2-1, the CDR3 gives the full variable domain: DSGVTQTPKHLITATGQRVTLRCSPRSGDLSVYWYQQSLDQGLQFLIQYYNGEERAKGNILERFSAQQFPDLHSELNLSSLELGDSALYFCASSVVGSSYNEQFFGPGTRLTVL.

J is TRBJ1-1 and V is TRBV5-1; D remains ambiguous. This CDR3 is 13 amino acids long. The V and J ends lost 1 base and 7 bases respectively, with 11 bases between them. Germline V lookup: CDR1 SGHRS, CDR2 YFSETQ. DNA of the CDR3: TGCGCCAGCAGCTTGTCGCCCAGAGGTGAAGCTTTCTTT. This gives the protein CASSLSPRGEAFF.

The V gene is TRBV5-1, the J gene TRBJ1-3, with D unresolved. The length of the CDR3 is 16 residues. Trimming left V 0 bases short and J 3 bases short, with 13 bases between. Germline lookup yields CDR1 SGHRS and CDR2 YFSETQ. CDR3 residues: CASSLEWGGYGNTIYF. As DNA, the CDR3 is TGCGCCAGCAGCTTGGAATGGGGAGGGTATGGAAACACCATATATTTT. Based on the CDR3 plus reference TRBV5-1 and TRBJ1-3, the full variable domain is KAGVTQTPRYLIKTRGQQVTLSCSPISGHRSVSWYQQTPGQGLQFLFEYFSETQRNKGNFPGRFSGRQFSNSRSEMNVSTLELGDSALYLCASSLEWGGYGNTIYFGEGSWLTVV.

The genes are TRBV7-3 and TRBJ2-6, with no clear D. With 8 bases removed from V and 3 bases from J, the gap between germline ends came to 11 bases. CDR1 SGHTA and CDR2 FQGTGA come from the germline V gene. The CDR3 has 14 residues. DNA for the CDR3: TGTGCCAGCCAACCGAGTTTTGGGGCCAACGTCCTGACTTTC. Protein: CASQPSFGANVLTF. The full variable domain, its missing parts supplied by reference TRBV7-3 and TRBJ2-6, is GAGVSQTPSNKVTEKGKYVELRCDPISGHTALYWYRQSLGQGPEFLIYFQGTGAADDSGLPNDRFFAVRPEGSVSTLKIQRTERGDSAVYLCASQPSFGANVLTFGAGSRLTVL.

V is TRBV11-3 and J is TRBJ2-2; D may be TRBD1 (5 bases). V was pared by 7 bases and J by 1 base, with 16 bases between. The CDR3 is 16 amino acids. Looked up from germline, CDR1 is SGHNT and CDR2 is YENEEA. The CDR3 nucleotides are TGTGCCAGCATCCCCTGGTGGCAGGGGAACACCGGGGAGCTGTTTTTT. This encodes CASIPWWQGNTGELFF.

This clone was seen only a few times. This chain joins TRBV7-3 and TRBJ1-5; tentatively, D is TRBD1 (5 bases). The V gene lost 4 bases and the J gene lost 5 bases, with 9 bases spanning the gap. The CDR3 consists of 13 residues. Germline loops: CDR1 SGHTA, CDR2 FQGTGA. CDR3 residues: CASSSQADQPQHF. The DNA for the CDR3 is TGTGCCAGCAGCTCACAGGCGGATCAGCCCCAGCATTTT.

This chain uses TRBV4-1 with TRBJ1-6; 8 bases fit TRBD1. Germline V gene data show CDR1 as MGHRA and CDR2 as YSYEKL. This CDR3 has 15 residues. V shed 1 base and J 14 bases; nucleotides not matched to a gene: 10. Here the CDR3 DNA reads TGCGCCAGCAGCCAAGGTGGACAGGGAGGTCGGGCCCTCCACTTT. This gives the protein CASSQGGQGGRALHF.

The chain joins TRBV16 to TRBJ2-3, with D hard to call. CDR1 and CDR2 from the germline V gene are KGHSY and FQNENV. V lost 5 bases and J 6 bases, leaving 12 bases between the germline ends. The CDR3 is 13 residues long. This CDR3 reads CASSYQAWDTQYF. The CDR3 nucleotides are TGTGCCAGCAGCTACCAAGCCTGGGATACGCAGTATTTT.

In DNA, the CDR3 is TGTGCCAGCAGCTCCCAATCATCCATCAAACTGTTTTTT. Protein product: CASSSQSSIKLFF. V usage is TRBV11-2 and J usage is TRBJ1-4; D gene uncertain. V was shortened by 4 bases and J by 11 bases, with 14 bases between the two germline ends. Germline-derived CDR1 and CDR2 are SGHAT and FQNNGV. This CDR3 contains 13 residues.

The V call is TRBV5-4, the J call TRBJ2-2; D may be TRBD1 (6 bases). Trimming pared 0 bases from V and 0 bases from J, leaving 12 bases between. Germline-derived CDR1 and CDR2 are SGHNT and YYREEE (reference sequence). The CDR3 covers 17 residues. CDR3 DNA sequence: TGTGCCAGCAGCTTGGGGCCGGGGACAACGAACACCGGGGAGCTGTTTTTT. Translating it yields CASSLGPGTTNTGELFF.

This clone was seen only a few times. The chain uses TRBV27 and TRBJ2-3; TRBD1 matches 7 bases. The germline gives CDR1 MNHEY, CDR2 SMNVEV (reference sequence). This CDR3 is built from 15 residues. Unmatched junction bases numbered 7, after V lost 6 bases and J lost 1 base. The CDR3 is CASSRVTGRTDTQYF. DNA for the CDR3: TGTGCCAGCAGCCGAGTGACAGGGCGCACAGATACGCAGTATTTT.

The chain carries TRBV4-1 and TRBJ1-3; maybe TRBD1 (5 bases). With 3 bases removed from V and 3 bases from J, the gap between germline ends came to 24 bases. The germline V gene has CDR1 MGHRA and CDR2 YSYEKL. The CDR3 runs 19 residues. The CDR3 loop is CASSHLQTRGRVGGNTIYF. The CDR3, as DNA: TGCGCCAGCAGCCACCTCCAGACGCGGGGCAGGGTAGGTGGAAACACCATATATTTT.

The rearrangement joins TRBV7-6 to TRBJ2-3; 9 bases agree with TRBD2. Germline V gene data show CDR1 as SGHVS and CDR2 as FNYEAQ. The CDR3 spans 16 residues. Trimming cost V 1 base and J 2 bases; bases outside gene matches: 4. As DNA, the CDR3 is TGTGCCAGCAGCTTAGGACTAGCGGATCTCACAGATACGCAGTATTTT. Protein: CASSLGLADLTDTQYF.

This sequence joins TRBV18 and TRBJ1-1; TRBD1 matches 7 bases. Trimming cost V 4 bases and J 1 base; bases outside gene matches: 0. Germline V gives CDR1 KGHSH, CDR2 LQKENI. CDR3 length equals 13 residues. The CDR3 spells CASSRDRNTEAFF. The CDR3, as DNA: TGTGCCAGCTCACGGGACAGGAACACTGAAGCTTTCTTT. The variable domain in full, completed from reference TRBV18 and TRBJ1-1, reads NAGVMQNPRHLVRRRGQEARLRCSPMKGHSHVYWYRQLPEEGLKFMVYLQKENIIDESGMPKERFSAEFPKEGPSILRIQQVVRGDSAAYFCASSRDRNTEAFFGQGTRLTVV.

The chain employs TRBV7-9 and TRBJ1-1; the D gene is possibly TRBD1 (6 bases). The CDR3 spans 16 residues. Germline CDR1 and CDR2: SEHNR and FQNEAQ (reference sequence). The V end was cut by 6 bases, the J end by 0 bases, with 17 bases between. The chain's CDR3 is CASSRGDGGLNTEAFF. The CDR3, as DNA: TGTGCCAGCAGTCGGGGGGACGGGGGCTTGAACACTGAAGCTTTCTTT.